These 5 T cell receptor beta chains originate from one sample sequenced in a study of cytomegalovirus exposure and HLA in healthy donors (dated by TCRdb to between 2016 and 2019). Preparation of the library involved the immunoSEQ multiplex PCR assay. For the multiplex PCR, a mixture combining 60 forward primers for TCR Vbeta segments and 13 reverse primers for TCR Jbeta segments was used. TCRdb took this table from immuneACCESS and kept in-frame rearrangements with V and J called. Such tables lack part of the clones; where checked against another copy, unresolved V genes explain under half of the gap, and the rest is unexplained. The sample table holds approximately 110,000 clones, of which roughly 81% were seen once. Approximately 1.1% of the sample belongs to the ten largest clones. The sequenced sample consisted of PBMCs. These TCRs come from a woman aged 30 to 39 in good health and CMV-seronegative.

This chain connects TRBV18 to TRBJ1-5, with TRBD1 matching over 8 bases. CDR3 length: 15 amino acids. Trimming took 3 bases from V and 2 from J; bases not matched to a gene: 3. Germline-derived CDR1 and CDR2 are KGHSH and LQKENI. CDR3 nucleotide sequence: TGTGCCAGCTCACCCGGACAGGGAGGCAATCAGCCCCAGCATTTT. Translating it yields CASSPGQGGNQPQHF. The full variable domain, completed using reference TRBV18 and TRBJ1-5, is NAGVMQNPRHLVRRRGQEARLRCSPMKGHSHVYWYRQLPEEGLKFMVYLQKENIIDESGMPKERFSAEFPKEGPSILRIQQVVRGDSAAYFCASSPGQGGNQPQHFGDGTRLSIL.

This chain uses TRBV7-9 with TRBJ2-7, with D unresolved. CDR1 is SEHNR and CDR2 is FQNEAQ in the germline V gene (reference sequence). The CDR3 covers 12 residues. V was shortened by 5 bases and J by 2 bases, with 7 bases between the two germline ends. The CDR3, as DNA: TGTGCCAGCAGCCCGAGCCCCTACGAGCAGTACTTC. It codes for CASSPSPYEQYF.

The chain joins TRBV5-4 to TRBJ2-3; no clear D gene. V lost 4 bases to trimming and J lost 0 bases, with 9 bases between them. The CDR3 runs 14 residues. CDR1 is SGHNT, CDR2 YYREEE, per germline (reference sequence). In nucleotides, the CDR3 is TGTGCCAGCAGCAGAGTCACTAGCACAGATACGCAGTATTTT. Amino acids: CASSRVTSTDTQYF.

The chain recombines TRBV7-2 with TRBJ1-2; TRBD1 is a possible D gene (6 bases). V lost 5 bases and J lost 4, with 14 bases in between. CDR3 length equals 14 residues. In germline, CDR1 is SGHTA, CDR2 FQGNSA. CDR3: CASSLTQGSYGYTF. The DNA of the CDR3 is TGTGCCAGCAGCCTCACACAGGGTTCCTATGGCTACACCTTC.

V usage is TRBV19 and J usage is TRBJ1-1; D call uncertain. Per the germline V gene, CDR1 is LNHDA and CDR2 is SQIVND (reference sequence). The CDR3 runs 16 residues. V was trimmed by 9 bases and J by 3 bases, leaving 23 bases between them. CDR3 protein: CASSEAWRSGDTEAFF. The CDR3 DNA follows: TGTGCCAGCTCCGAGGCATGGAGGAGCGGTGACACTGAAGCTTTCTTT.